This T cell receptor (beta chain) was identified in a study of T cells in Graves' hyperthyroidism and ophthalmopathy. Turning to the study itself: Once the initial diagnosis was made, peripheral blood was obtained before any treatment. Study results and caveats: Model output signaled ophthalmopathy a median approximately 6 months ahead of onset.

This clonotype was seen many times. Antigen specificity is unknown. Amplification targeted TCR beta CDR3 regions from RNA transcripts. With the HTBI primer set, the TCR CDR3 went through a first round of RT-PCR. MiXCR was run by TCRdb on the multiplex PCR reads, yielding one entry per CDR3 protein. The sample consists of fewer than 550,000 distinct CDR3 sequences, around 16% of them appearing once. Stable disease denoted Graves' hyperthyroidism without ophthalmopathy progression within 18 months. Participants, patients aged 18 to 65, had newly diagnosed hyperthyroidism with a duration under 2 months. Trimming pared 8 bases from V and 6 bases from J, leaving 22 bases between. CDR3 length equals 15 residues.

This sequence joins TRBV12-3 or TRBV12-4 and TRBJ1-2, with D hard to call. This sequence was found in a woman aged 18-29 years with Graves' hyperthyroidism. The sequenced material came from blood. The CDR3 DNA reads TGTGCCAGCTCGCCCCAAAAAGGAGGGATGAATGGCTACACCTTC. Protein sequence: CASSPQKGGMNGYTF.